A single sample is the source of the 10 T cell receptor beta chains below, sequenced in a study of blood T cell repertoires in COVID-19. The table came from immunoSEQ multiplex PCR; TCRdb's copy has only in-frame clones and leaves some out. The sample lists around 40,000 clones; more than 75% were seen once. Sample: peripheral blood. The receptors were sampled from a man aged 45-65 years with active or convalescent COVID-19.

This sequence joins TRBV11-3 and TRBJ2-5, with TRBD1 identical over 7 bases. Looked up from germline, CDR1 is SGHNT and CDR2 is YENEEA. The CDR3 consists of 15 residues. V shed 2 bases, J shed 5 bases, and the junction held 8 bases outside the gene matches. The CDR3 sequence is CASSLRGTGVETQYF. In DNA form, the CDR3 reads TGTGCCAGCAGCTTAAGAGGAACAGGGGTCGAGACCCAGTACTTC.

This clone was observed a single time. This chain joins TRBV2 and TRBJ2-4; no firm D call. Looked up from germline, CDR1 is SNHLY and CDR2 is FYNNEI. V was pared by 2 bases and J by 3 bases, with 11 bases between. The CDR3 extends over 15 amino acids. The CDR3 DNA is TGTGCCAGCAGTGAACCTTCCTCGGTCAAAAACATTCAGTACTTC. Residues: CASSEPSSVKNIQYF.

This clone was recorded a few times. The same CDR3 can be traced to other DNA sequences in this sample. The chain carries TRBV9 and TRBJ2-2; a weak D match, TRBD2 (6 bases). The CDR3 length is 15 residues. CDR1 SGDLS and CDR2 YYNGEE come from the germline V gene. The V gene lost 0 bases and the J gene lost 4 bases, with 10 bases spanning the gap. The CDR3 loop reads CASSVETGATGELFF. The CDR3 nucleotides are TGTGCCAGCAGCGTAGAAACGGGAGCCACCGGGGAGCTGTTTTTT.

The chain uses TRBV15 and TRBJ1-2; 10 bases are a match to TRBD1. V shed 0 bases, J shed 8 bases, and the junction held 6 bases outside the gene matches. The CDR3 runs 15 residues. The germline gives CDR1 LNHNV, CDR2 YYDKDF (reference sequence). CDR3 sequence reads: CATSRDPLTGGGYTF. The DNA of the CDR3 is TGTGCCACCAGCAGAGATCCACTGACAGGGGGCGGCTACACCTTC. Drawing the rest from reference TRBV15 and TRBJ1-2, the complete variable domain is DAMVIQNPRYQVTQFGKPVTLSCSQTLNHNVMYWYQQKSSQAPKLLFHYYDKDFNNEADTPDNFQSRRPNTSFCFLDIRSPGLGDTAMYLCATSRDPLTGGGYTFGSGTRLTVV.

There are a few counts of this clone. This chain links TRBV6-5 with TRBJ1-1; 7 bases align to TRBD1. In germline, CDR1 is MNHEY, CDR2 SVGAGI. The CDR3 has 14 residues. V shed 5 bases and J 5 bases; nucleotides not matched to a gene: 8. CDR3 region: CASSTNRGGTEAFF. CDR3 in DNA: TGTGCCAGCAGTACGAACAGGGGAGGAACTGAAGCTTTCTTT.

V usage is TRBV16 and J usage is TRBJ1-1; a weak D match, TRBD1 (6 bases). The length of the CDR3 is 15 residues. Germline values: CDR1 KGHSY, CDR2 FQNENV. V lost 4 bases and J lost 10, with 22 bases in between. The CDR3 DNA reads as TGTGCCAGCAGCCTGTCGGGCGGGGGGCTGGTCGGAGCTTTCTTT. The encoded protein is CASSLSGGGLVGAFF.

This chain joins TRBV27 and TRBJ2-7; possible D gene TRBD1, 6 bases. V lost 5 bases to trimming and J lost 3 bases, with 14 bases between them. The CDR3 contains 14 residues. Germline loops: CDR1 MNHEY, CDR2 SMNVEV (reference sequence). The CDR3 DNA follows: TGTGCCAGCAGTCCCACAGGGTTTGGCTACGAGCAGTACTTC. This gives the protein CASSPTGFGYEQYF.

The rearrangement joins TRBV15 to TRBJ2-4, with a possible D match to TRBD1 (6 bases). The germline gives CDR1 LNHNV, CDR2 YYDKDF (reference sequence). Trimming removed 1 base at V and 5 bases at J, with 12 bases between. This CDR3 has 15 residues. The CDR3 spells CATSRGAGVENIQYF. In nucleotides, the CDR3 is TGTGCCACCAGCAGAGGTGCAGGGGTTGAAAACATTCAGTACTTC.

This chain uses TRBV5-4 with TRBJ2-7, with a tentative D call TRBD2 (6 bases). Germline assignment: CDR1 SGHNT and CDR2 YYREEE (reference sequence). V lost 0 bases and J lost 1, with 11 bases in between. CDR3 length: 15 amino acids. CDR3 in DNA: TGTGCCAGCAGCTTGGGGGGGAGGATATCCTACGAGCAGTACTTC. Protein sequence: CASSLGGRISYEQYF. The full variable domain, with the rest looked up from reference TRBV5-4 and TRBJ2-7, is ETGVTQSPTHLIKTRGQQVTLRCSSQSGHNTVSWYQQALGQGPQFIFQYYREEENGRGNFPPRFSGLQFPNYSSELNVNALELDDSALYLCASSLGGRISYEQYFGPGTRLTVT.

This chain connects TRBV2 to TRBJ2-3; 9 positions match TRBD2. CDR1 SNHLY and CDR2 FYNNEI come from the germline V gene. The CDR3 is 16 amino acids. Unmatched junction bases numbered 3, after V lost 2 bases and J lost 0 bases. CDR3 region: CASSELAGPSTDTQYF. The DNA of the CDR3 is TGTGCCAGCAGTGAACTAGCGGGGCCTAGCACAGATACGCAGTATTTT.